This T cell receptor (beta chain) was profiled in a study of cytomegalovirus exposure and HLA in healthy donors. A multiplex PCR was run with 60 Vbeta primers and 13 Jbeta primers. Only in-frame clones appear in the TCRdb table, and some are missing; sequencing was by immunoSEQ multiplex PCR. The specimen's table records tens of thousands of clones. V lost 1 base, J lost 4 bases, and 8 bases lay in between. In germline, CDR1 is MDHEN, CDR2 SYDVKM. This CDR3 spans 14 amino acids. The clonotype was recovered from a male donor in good health and CMV-seronegative. V and J are TRBV28 and TRBJ1-3; D uncertain. Sequenced material: PBMCs. CDR3 residues: CASSLSGAGNTIYF. Here the CDR3 DNA reads TGTGCCAGCAGTTTATCGGGAGCGGGAAACACCATATATTTT.